The 22 T cell receptor beta chains in this list originate from one sample, sequenced in a study of somatic mutations in T cells in chronic GVHD. Produced via immunoSEQ multiplex PCR; TCRdb's table is partial and in-frame only. This sample yields about 13,000 clones, of which around 73% are seen a single time; roughly 32% belongs to the top ten. Sequenced: Vbeta20-negative CD4+ T cells from blood. All receptors derive from a male patient aged 45-60 years with chronic graft-versus-host disease. The graft donor may be the source of some T cells.

This sequence joins TRBV9 and TRBJ1-1; no reliable D call. In germline, CDR1 is SGDLS, CDR2 YYNGEE. Trimming cost V 4 bases and J 4 bases, with 14 bases left between them. The CDR3 contains 14 residues. The CDR3 sequence is CASSLPGGGTEAFF. The CDR3 DNA reads as TGTGCCAGCAGCCTGCCGGGAGGAGGCACTGAAGCTTTCTTT. The entire variable domain, with the rest obtained from reference TRBV9 and TRBJ1-1, is as follows: DSGVTQTPKHLITATGQRVTLRCSPRSGDLSVYWYQQSLDQGLQFLIQYYNGEERAKGNILERFSAQQFPDLHSELNLSSLELGDSALYFCASSLPGGGTEAFFGQGTRLTVV.

This clone was seen a single time. The chain employs TRBV29-1 and TRBJ1-2, with D uncertain. Germline CDR1 and CDR2: SQVTM and ANQGSEA. V lost 4 bases to trimming and J lost 5 bases, with 8 bases between them. This CDR3 comprises 11 residues. The CDR3 DNA reads TGCAGCGTTGGAAGCGGGTATGGCTACACCTTC. This translates into CSVGSGYGYTF.

The V gene is TRBV7-3, the J gene TRBJ2-3; D not resolved. CDR1 is SGHTA, CDR2 FQGTGA, per germline. The CDR3 runs to 13 residues. Trimming shortened V by 2 bases and J by 2 bases, and 5 bases separated the two germline ends. The CDR3 loop reads CASSLQVTDTQYF. The CDR3 region has the DNA TGTGCCAGCAGCTTACAGGTCACAGATACGCAGTATTTT. The variable domain in full, completed from reference TRBV7-3 and TRBJ2-3, reads GAGVSQTPSNKVTEKGKYVELRCDPISGHTALYWYRQSLGQGPEFLIYFQGTGAADDSGLPNDRFFAVRPEGSVSTLKIQRTERGDSAVYLCASSLQVTDTQYFGPGTRLTVL.

This chain connects TRBV18 to TRBJ1-5, with 7 bases fitting TRBD1. This CDR3 is built from 14 residues. The ends lost 4 bases at V and 1 base at J; junction bases unmatched: 1. The V gene's germline CDR1 is KGHSH and CDR2 LQKENI. The CDR3 region is CASSQGQSNQPQHF. CDR3 DNA sequence: TGTGCCAGCTCACAGGGACAGAGCAATCAGCCCCAGCATTTT.

This clone showed up just a few times. The chain has TRBV14 and TRBJ2-3; D is unresolved. V lost 3 bases, J lost 2 bases, and 9 bases lay in between. The CDR3 is 14 residues long. Germline loops: CDR1 SGHDN, CDR2 FVKESK. The CDR3 sequence: CASSHFGYTDTQYF. CDR3 bases: TGTGCCAGCAGCCATTTCGGGTACACAGATACGCAGTATTTT.

In its sample, this clone is medium-sized (0.01 to 0.1%). This chain connects TRBV5-4 to TRBJ1-1; the match to TRBD1 covers 8 bases. Germline CDR1 is SGHNT and CDR2 is YYREEE (reference sequence). This CDR3 region has 14 residues. The V segment lost 7 bases and the J segment 3 bases; nucleotides outside the gene matches: 8. The CDR3 loop reads CASGNQGADTEAFF. The CDR3 nucleotides read TGTGCCAGCGGTAATCAGGGGGCGGACACTGAAGCTTTCTTT. Complete variable domain (other parts from reference TRBV5-4 and TRBJ1-1): ETGVTQSPTHLIKTRGQQVTLRCSSQSGHNTVSWYQQALGQGPQFIFQYYREEENGRGNFPPRFSGLQFPNYSSELNVNALELDDSALYLCASGNQGADTEAFFGQGTRLTVV.

This chain uses TRBV28 with TRBJ1-5; the D is unclear. Germline loops: CDR1 MDHEN, CDR2 SYDVKM. Between the trimmed V and J ends, which lost 4 bases and 7 bases, there was a span of 14 bases. CDR3 size: 14 residues. The CDR3 DNA follows: TGTGCCAGCAGTTCTGGGTTTGAGGGACAGCCCCAGCATTTT. This translates into CASSSGFEGQPQHF.

The chain is built from TRBV27 and TRBJ1-5, with 7 nucleotides matching TRBD1. This CDR3 has 16 amino acids. The germline V gene has CDR1 MNHEY and CDR2 SMNVEV (reference sequence). The ends lost 0 bases at V and 4 bases at J; junction bases unmatched: 6. CDR3 DNA sequence: TGTGCCAGCAGTTTATCCCCGGGACAGCGAAATCAGCCCCAGCATTTT. Its protein is CASSLSPGQRNQPQHF.

V usage is TRBV5-8 and J usage is TRBJ2-3, with 10 positions matching TRBD1. The length of the CDR3 is 16 residues. Germline V gives CDR1 SGHTS, CDR2 YDEGEE. V shed 1 base, J shed 2 bases, and the junction held 4 bases outside the gene matches. CDR3 DNA sequence: TGTGCCAGCAGCTTGCCGGGACAGGGGTCCACAGATACGCAGTATTTT. It codes for CASSLPGQGSTDTQYF.

This clone was detected only a few times. The genes are TRBV5-5 and TRBJ1-4; D uncertain. Deletions cut 4 bases from V and 0 bases from J, with 10 bases between. Looked up from germline, CDR1 is SGHKS and CDR2 is YYEKEE (reference sequence). This CDR3 spans 15 amino acids. The CDR3 region has the DNA TGTGCCAGCAGCCCCCGACTCACAACTAATGAAAAACTGTTTTTT. Protein product: CASSPRLTTNEKLFF.

The V call is TRBV7-2, the J call TRBJ2-5, with TRBD2 as a possible D gene (6 bases). Germline V CDR1 and CDR2: SGHTA, FQGNSA. This CDR3 has 15 residues. Trimming took 3 bases from V and 4 from J, leaving 15 bases between them. The chain's CDR3 is CASSFPGAKGETQYF. The CDR3 coding sequence is TGTGCCAGCAGCTTTCCGGGAGCGAAAGGAGAGACCCAGTACTTC. Full variable domain (outside the CDR3, taken from reference TRBV7-2 and TRBJ2-5): GAGVSQSPSNKVTEKGKDVELRCDPISGHTALYWYRQSLGQGLEFLIYFQGNSAPDKSGLPSDRFSAERTGGSVSTLTIQRTQQEDSAVYLCASSFPGAKGETQYFGPGTRLLVL.

V usage is TRBV6-5 and J usage is TRBJ1-5; 7 bases agree with TRBD1. Germline trimming cut 7 bases from V and 5 bases from J; bases unmatched to any gene: 11. CDR1 is MNHEY and CDR2 is SVGAGI in the germline V gene. There are 15 residues in the CDR3. CDR3 bases: TGTGCCAGCAAGGAGACAGGGACGGCCCATCAGCCCCAGCATTTT. This sequence encodes CASKETGTAHQPQHF.

This clone was recorded a few times. The chain couples TRBV11-3 to TRBJ1-1; D possibly corresponds to TRBD1 (5 bases). The CDR3 is made up of 11 amino acids. V gave up 5 bases and J gave up 6 bases, with 7 bases separating them. Per germline, CDR1 SGHNT and CDR2 YENEEA. This CDR3 reads CASSQGAEAFF. The CDR3, as DNA: TGTGCCAGCAGCCAAGGGGCTGAAGCTTTCTTT.

The chain uses TRBV6-5 and TRBJ1-1; TRBD1 is a possible D gene (5 bases). Germline values: CDR1 MNHEY, CDR2 SVGAGI. The CDR3 extends over 13 amino acids. V lost 6 bases, J lost 2 bases, and 10 bases lay in between. The CDR3 protein is CASSPGYNTEAFF. The CDR3 coding sequence is TGTGCCAGCAGCCCAGGGTATAACACTGAAGCTTTCTTT.

This chain connects TRBV28 to TRBJ1-2; a weak D match, TRBD1 (5 bases). CDR3 length: 12 residues. Trimming removed 5 bases from V and 4 bases from J, with 8 bases in between. Per the germline V gene, CDR1 is MDHEN and CDR2 is SYDVKM. The CDR3 reads CASSAGTYGYTF. The CDR3 nucleotides are TGTGCCAGCAGTGCGGGGACCTATGGCTACACCTTC.

The J gene is TRBJ2-5, the V gene TRBV6-5; 10 bases fit TRBD1. The V gene's germline CDR1 is MNHEY and CDR2 SVGAGI. The V and J ends lost 6 bases and 5 bases, in that order; junction bases with no gene match: 9. The CDR3 totals 15 residues. CDR3 in amino acids: CASRLSPGQGETQYF. The DNA of the CDR3 is TGTGCCAGCAGGCTAAGTCCGGGACAGGGGGAGACCCAGTACTTC.

The genes are TRBV20-1 and TRBJ1-1; the D is unclear. The CDR3 spans 9 residues. Germline CDR1 is DFQATT and CDR2 is SNEGSKA (reference sequence). CDR3 sequence (DNA): TGCGGCGGTGGCACTGAAGCTTTCTTT. This gives the protein CGGGTEAFF.

There are a few counts of this clone. V usage is TRBV23-1 and J usage is TRBJ2-3; D may be TRBD2 (5 bases). TRBV23-1 is sorted into the ORF group, with uncertain function. With 4 bases removed from V and 0 bases from J, the gap between germline ends came to 11 bases. CDR3 length equals 15 residues. Written as DNA, the CDR3 is TGCGCCAGCAGTCCCACGGGGATTAGCACAGATACGCAGTATTTT. Its translation is CASSPTGISTDTQYF.

V usage is TRBV4-1 and J usage is TRBJ1-1; 7 bases map to TRBD1. Germline V gene lookup returns CDR1 MGHRA and CDR2 YSYEKL. This CDR3 contains 16 residues. The V segment lost 4 bases and the J segment 5 bases; nucleotides outside the gene matches: 13. CDR3 nucleotides: TGCGCCAGCAGCCCAACGGCAGGGGGAGTTTGGACTGAAGCTTTCTTT. Its protein product is CASSPTAGGVWTEAFF.

The rearrangement uses TRBV19 and TRBJ1-2, with a possible D match to TRBD1 (5 bases). V was clipped by 4 bases and J by 4 bases, with 22 bases between them. The CDR3 has 17 amino acids. CDR1 is LNHDA and CDR2 is SQIVND in the germline V gene (reference sequence). The CDR3 protein is CASSNIQLSGGSYGYTF. As DNA, the CDR3 is TGTGCCAGTAGTAATATTCAACTCAGCGGGGGTTCCTATGGCTACACCTTC.

This chain connects TRBV7-2 to TRBJ2-5; perhaps TRBD1 as D (6 bases). The CDR3 is made up of 15 amino acids. Trimming took 2 bases from V and 6 from J, leaving 16 bases between them. CDR1 is SGHTA and CDR2 is FQGNSA in the germline V gene. CDR3 protein: CASSLSRGGRKTQYF. The CDR3 DNA follows: TGTGCCAGCAGCTTAAGTCGAGGGGGACGGAAGACCCAGTACTTC.

This chain links TRBV5-4 with TRBJ2-1; 9 bases match TRBD2. The germline CDR1 and CDR2 sequences are SGHNT and YYREEE (reference sequence). J gave up 5 bases and V 1 base, and 1 base lay outside the gene matches. CDR3 length equals 14 residues. This chain's CDR3 is CASSLKRGDNEQFF. Here the CDR3 DNA reads TGTGCCAGCAGCTTGAAGCGGGGGGACAATGAGCAGTTCTTC. Complete variable domain (other parts from reference TRBV5-4 and TRBJ2-1): ETGVTQSPTHLIKTRGQQVTLRCSSQSGHNTVSWYQQALGQGPQFIFQYYREEENGRGNFPPRFSGLQFPNYSSELNVNALELDDSALYLCASSLKRGDNEQFFGPGTRLTVL.